Each of the 14 T cell receptor beta chains below was sequenced from the same sample in a study of shared clonotypes between healthy human individuals. Sequencing was performed with immunoSEQ multiplex PCR; in TCRdb, only in-frame clones are kept and a portion is missing. There are around 2.1 million clones in the sample; about 93% occur only once, and about 1.5% lies in the top ten. Only CD45RO-negative cells positively selected for CCR7 counted as naive CD8 cells, so terminally differentiated effector memory CD45RA+ cells were excluded. The material sequenced was naive CD8+ T cells from PBMCs. The source of these receptors is a man between 18 and 35 years old in good health. Some clones in this sample may be carry-over from other donors' samples.

This sequence joins TRBV6-1 and TRBJ1-2; D uncertain. Trimming left V 8 bases short and J 5 bases short, with 3 bases between. The CDR3 covers 9 residues. Germline V gene sequence: CDR1 MNHNS, CDR2 SASEGT. The CDR3 sequence is CASDYGYTF. The DNA of the CDR3 is TGTGCCAGCGATTATGGCTACACCTTC.

The chain recombines TRBV19 with TRBJ2-3; D uncertain. The CDR3 spans 14 residues. Germline V gene data show CDR1 as LNHDA and CDR2 as SQIVND (reference sequence). V was trimmed by 2 bases and J by 5 bases, leaving 11 bases between them. The CDR3: CASSISSLIDTQYF. As DNA, the CDR3 is TGTGCCAGTAGTATATCATCCTTAATAGATACGCAGTATTTT.

The chain has TRBV27 and TRBJ2-1; 15 positions agree with TRBD2. The CDR3 is made up of 16 amino acids. With 5 bases clipped from V and 9 bases from J, the junction kept 8 bases outside the gene matches. Germline CDR1 and CDR2: MNHEY and SMNVEV (reference sequence). The CDR3 DNA reads TGTGCCAGCAGTCCCCCGGGACTAGCGGGAGGAGCTGAGCAGTTCTTC. It encodes CASSPPGLAGGAEQFF.

As regards this clone: The identical CDR3 is also encoded by other nucleotide sequences in the sample. The CDR3 region has the DNA TGCGCCAGCAGCCAAGGTACAGGCTCTGGAAACACCATATATTTT. It specifies CASSQGTGSGNTIYF. This chain uses TRBV4-3 with TRBJ1-3; TRBD1 is a possible D gene (5 bases). The CDR3 has 15 residues. CDR1 is LGHNA, CDR2 YSLEER, per germline. Deletions cut 1 base from V and 0 bases from J, with 7 bases between.

The chain carries TRBV7-6 and TRBJ2-7; 11 bases are a match to TRBD1. J gave up 4 bases and V 1 base, and 9 bases lay outside the gene matches. Germline-derived CDR1 and CDR2 are SGHVS and FNYEAQ. The CDR3 covers 17 residues. The CDR3 reads CASSLDPWTGGSYEQYF. CDR3 DNA: TGTGCCAGCAGCTTAGACCCCTGGACAGGGGGCAGTTACGAGCAGTACTTC.

The CDR3 bases are TGTGCCAGCAGCGACGGACAGGGGAATCAGCCCCAGCATTTT. This sequence encodes CASSDGQGNQPQHF. The rearrangement joins TRBV27 to TRBJ1-5, with TRBD1 matching over 9 bases. Looked up from germline, CDR1 is MNHEY and CDR2 is SMNVEV (reference sequence). The CDR3 runs to 14 residues. The junction had 4 bases not matched to a gene; V was cut back by 6 bases and J by 4 bases.

The J gene is TRBJ1-1, the V gene TRBV28; tentatively, D is TRBD1 (5 bases). Germline CDR1 and CDR2: MDHEN and SYDVKM. Trimming took 6 bases from V and 7 from J, leaving 15 bases between them. The CDR3 is made up of 13 amino acids. The CDR3 DNA reads as TGTGCCAGCAGGGTTCAGGGAGGTAATGAAGCTTTCTTT. It encodes CASRVQGGNEAFF.

The chain couples TRBV6-5 to TRBJ2-3; perhaps TRBD2 as D (5 bases). V gave up 7 bases and J gave up 4 bases, with 12 bases separating them. Per the germline V gene, CDR1 is MNHEY and CDR2 is SVGAGI. This CDR3 is built from 13 residues. The CDR3 bases are TGTGCCAGCACCCCCCTAGCTTCAGATACGCAGTATTTT. Its translation: CASTPLASDTQYF.

This rearrangement joins TRBV2 to TRBJ2-3; D is ambiguous. The CDR3 has 16 amino acids. Germline values: CDR1 SNHLY, CDR2 FYNNEI. V dropped 0 bases and J dropped 10 bases, with 20 bases sitting between them. CDR3 region: CASSEARRLGSLPQYF. CDR3 bases: TGTGCCAGCAGTGAAGCGCGAAGGTTGGGTTCCCTCCCGCAGTATTTT.

This chain connects TRBV9 to TRBJ2-1; D tentatively fits TRBD1 or TRBD2 (5 bases each). This CDR3 is 16 amino acids long. Trimming shortened V by 3 bases and J by 0 bases, and 13 bases separated the two germline ends. In germline, CDR1 is SGDLS, CDR2 YYNGEE. CDR3 sequence reads: CASSGDELGSYNEQFF. As DNA, the CDR3 is TGTGCCAGCAGCGGGGACGAGCTTGGCTCCTACAATGAGCAGTTCTTC.

The chain employs TRBV11-2 and TRBJ2-3; the match to TRBD1 covers 7 bases. The CDR3 is 19 amino acids. Germline V gene sequence: CDR1 SGHAT, CDR2 FQNNGV. J was trimmed by 0 bases and V by 5 bases; bases with no gene match: 17. The CDR3 region has the DNA TGTGCCAGCAGCCTCACGGACAGGTGGCCCCGACTTAGCACAGATACGCAGTATTTT. This translates into CASSLTDRWPRLSTDTQYF.

CDR3 nucleotides: TGCAGCGTTGGGGAAGGAATCGGGGGTCTCTATGGCTACACCTTC. It yields the protein CSVGEGIGGLYGYTF. The chain is built from TRBV29-1 and TRBJ1-2; perhaps TRBD1 as D (5 bases). V was trimmed by 4 bases and J by 4 bases, leaving 19 bases between them. The CDR3 is 15 amino acids. Germline V lookup: CDR1 SQVTM, CDR2 ANQGSEA.

This chain uses TRBV27 with TRBJ1-2, with no clear D. CDR1 is MNHEY, CDR2 SMNVEV, per germline (reference sequence). This CDR3 is built from 14 residues. Trimming removed 6 bases from V and 2 bases from J, with 13 bases in between. CDR3 DNA sequence: TGTGCCAGCAGCCCTACGTCGGGGAACTATGGCTACACCTTC. Its protein is CASSPTSGNYGYTF.

The chain is built from TRBV7-9 and TRBJ2-7, with 7 bases lining up with TRBD2. V dropped 1 base and J dropped 2; count of bases not matched to a gene: 8. Germline V gene data show CDR1 as SEHNR and CDR2 as FQNEAQ (reference sequence). The CDR3 length is 16 residues. The CDR3 sequence is CASSLGPGTKTYEQYF. The CDR3 nucleotides are TGTGCCAGCAGCTTAGGCCCCGGGACTAAAACCTACGAGCAGTACTTC.